This T cell receptor (beta chain) was observed in a study of beta chain features in type 1 diabetes. Findings and limits, study-wide: Fewer junction insertions and more nucleotide deletions appeared in type 1 diabetes patients. TCRB CDR3s from Type 1 diabetes patients were moderately but significantly shorter in all four CD4+ subsets.

The authors reverse transcribed all of the isolated RNA, so sequencing captured expressed TCRB transcripts. Deep immunoSEQ sequencing covered naive, central memory and regulatory T cell samples. Generated by immunoSEQ multiplex PCR, the TCRdb table keeps only in-frame clones and is missing some. Counted here are more than 250,000 clones, roughly 20% occurring once; the ten biggest clones make up 0.025% to 0.035%. In regard to this clone: Its target is not known. This sample includes further DNA sequences coding for the same CDR3.

Source material: naive CD4+ T cells from blood. The receptor was isolated from a woman in her thirties or forties with type 1 diabetes.

The CDR3 reads CASSPQEETQYF. The CDR3 bases are TGTGCCAGCTCACCACAGGAGGAGACCCAGTACTTC. The gene calls are TRBV18 and TRBJ2-5, with D hard to call. Germline assignment: CDR1 KGHSH and CDR2 LQKENI. The CDR3 extends over 12 amino acids. V gave up 1 base and J gave up 5 bases, with 5 bases separating them. Looking up the rest from reference TRBV18 and TRBJ2-5 gives the full variable domain: NAGVMQNPRHLVRRRGQEARLRCSPMKGHSHVYWYRQLPEEGLKFMVYLQKENIIDESGMPKERFSAEFPKEGPSILRIQQVVRGDSAAYFCASSPQEETQYFGPGTRLLVL.